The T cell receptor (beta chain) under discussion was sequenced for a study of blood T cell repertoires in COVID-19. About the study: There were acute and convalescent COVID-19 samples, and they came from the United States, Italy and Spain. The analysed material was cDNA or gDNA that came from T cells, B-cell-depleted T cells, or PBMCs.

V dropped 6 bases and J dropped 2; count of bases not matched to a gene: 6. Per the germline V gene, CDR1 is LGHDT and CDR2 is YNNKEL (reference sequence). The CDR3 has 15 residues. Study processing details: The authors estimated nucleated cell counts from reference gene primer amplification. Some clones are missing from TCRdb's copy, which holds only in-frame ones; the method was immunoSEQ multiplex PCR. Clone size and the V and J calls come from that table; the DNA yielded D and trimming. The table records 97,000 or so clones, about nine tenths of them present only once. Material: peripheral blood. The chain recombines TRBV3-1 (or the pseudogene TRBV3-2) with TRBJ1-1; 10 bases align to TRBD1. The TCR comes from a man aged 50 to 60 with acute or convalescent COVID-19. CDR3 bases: TGTGCCAGCAGACCCAGGACAGGGGGAAACACTGAAGCTTTCTTT. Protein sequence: CASRPRTGGNTEAFF.